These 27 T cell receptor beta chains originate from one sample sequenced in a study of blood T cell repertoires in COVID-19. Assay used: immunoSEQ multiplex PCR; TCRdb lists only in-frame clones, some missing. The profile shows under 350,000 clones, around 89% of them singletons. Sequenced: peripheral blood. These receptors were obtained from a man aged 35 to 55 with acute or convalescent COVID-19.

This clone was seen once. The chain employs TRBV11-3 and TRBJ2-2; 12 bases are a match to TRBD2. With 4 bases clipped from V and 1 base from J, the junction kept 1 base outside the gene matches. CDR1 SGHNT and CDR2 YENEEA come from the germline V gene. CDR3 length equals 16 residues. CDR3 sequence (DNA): TGTGCCAGCAGCTGGGGACTAGCGGGGAACACCGGGGAGCTGTTTTTT. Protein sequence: CASSWGLAGNTGELFF.

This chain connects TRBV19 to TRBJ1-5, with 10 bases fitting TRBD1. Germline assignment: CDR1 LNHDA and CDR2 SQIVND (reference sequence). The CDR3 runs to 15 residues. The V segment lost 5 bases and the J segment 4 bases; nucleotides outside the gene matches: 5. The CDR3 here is CASSLRQGANQPQHF. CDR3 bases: TGTGCCAGTAGTTTGAGACAGGGGGCTAATCAGCCCCAGCATTTT.

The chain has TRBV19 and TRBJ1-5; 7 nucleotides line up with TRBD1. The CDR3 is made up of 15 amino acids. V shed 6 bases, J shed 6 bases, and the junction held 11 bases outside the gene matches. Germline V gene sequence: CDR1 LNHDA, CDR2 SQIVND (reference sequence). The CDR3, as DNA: TGTGCCAGTAGCTCAGAGACAGGGAAAGCTCAGCCCCAGCATTTT. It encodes CASSSETGKAQPQHF. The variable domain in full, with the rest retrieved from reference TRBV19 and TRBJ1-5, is DGGITQSPKYLFRKEGQNVTLSCEQNLNHDAMYWYRQDPGQGLRLIYYSQIVNDFQKGDIAEGYSVSREKKESFPLTVTSAQKNPTAFYLCASSSETGKAQPQHFGDGTRLSIL.

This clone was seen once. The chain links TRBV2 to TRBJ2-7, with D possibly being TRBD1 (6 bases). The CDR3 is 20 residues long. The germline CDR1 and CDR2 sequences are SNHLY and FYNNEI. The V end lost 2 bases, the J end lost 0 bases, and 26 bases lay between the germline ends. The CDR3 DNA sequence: TGTGCCAGCAGTGAATCTGGGCAAGGATTTGGGACATCGAGCTCCTACGAGCAGTACTTC. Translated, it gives CASSESGQGFGTSSSYEQYF.

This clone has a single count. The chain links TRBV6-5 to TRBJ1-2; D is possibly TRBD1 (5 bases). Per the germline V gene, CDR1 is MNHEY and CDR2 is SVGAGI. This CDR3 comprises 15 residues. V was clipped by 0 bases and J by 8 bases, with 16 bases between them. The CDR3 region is CASSYSMTDLRGYTF. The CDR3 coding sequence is TGTGCCAGCAGTTACTCGATGACAGATCTACGAGGCTACACCTTC.

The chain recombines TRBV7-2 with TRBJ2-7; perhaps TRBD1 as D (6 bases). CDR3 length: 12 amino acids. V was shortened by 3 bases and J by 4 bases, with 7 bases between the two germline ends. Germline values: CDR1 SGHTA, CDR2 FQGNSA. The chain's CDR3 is CASSFTGYEQYF. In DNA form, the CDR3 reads TGTGCCAGCAGCTTCACAGGGTACGAGCAGTACTTC.

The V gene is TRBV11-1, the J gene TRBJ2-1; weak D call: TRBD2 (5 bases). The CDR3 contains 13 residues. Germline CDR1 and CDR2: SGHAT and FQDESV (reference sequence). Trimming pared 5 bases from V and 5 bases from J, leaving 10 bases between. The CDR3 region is CASSPGVDNEQFF. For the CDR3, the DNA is TGTGCCAGCAGCCCCGGGGTTGACAATGAGCAGTTCTTC.

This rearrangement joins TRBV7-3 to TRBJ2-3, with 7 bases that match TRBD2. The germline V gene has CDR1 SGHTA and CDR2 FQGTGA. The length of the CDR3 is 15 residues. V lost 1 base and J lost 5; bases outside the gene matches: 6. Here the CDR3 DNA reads TGTGCCAGCAGCTTAAACCCGGGCGGGGGAGATACGCAGTATTTT. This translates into CASSLNPGGGDTQYF.

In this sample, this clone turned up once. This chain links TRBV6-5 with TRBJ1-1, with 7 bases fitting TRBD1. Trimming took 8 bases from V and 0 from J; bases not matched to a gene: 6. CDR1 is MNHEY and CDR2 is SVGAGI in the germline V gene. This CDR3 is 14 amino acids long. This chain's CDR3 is CASDRVGMNTEAFF. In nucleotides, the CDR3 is TGTGCCAGCGACAGGGTGGGGATGAACACTGAAGCTTTCTTT.

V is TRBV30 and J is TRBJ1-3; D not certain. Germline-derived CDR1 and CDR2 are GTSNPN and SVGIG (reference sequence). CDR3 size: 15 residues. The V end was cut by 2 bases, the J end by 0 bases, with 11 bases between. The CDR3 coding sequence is TGTGCCTGGAGTATCCGCCGGGACTCTGGAAACACCATATATTTT. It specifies CAWSIRRDSGNTIYF.

CDR3 nucleotides: TGTGCCAGCAGTTTTAGACAGGGCCATGAGCAGTTCTTC. Amino acid sequence: CASSFRQGHEQFF. This chain links TRBV7-2 with TRBJ2-1; 7 bases align to TRBD1. CDR1 is SGHTA and CDR2 is FQGNSA in the germline V gene. CDR3 size: 13 residues. Trimming took 6 bases from V and 8 from J; bases not matched to a gene: 7.

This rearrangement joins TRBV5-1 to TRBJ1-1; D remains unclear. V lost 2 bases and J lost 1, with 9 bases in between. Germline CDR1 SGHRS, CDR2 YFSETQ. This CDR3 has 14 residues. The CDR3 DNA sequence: TGCGCCAGCAGCTTTATCGGTGGGAACACTGAAGCTTTCTTT. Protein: CASSFIGGNTEAFF.

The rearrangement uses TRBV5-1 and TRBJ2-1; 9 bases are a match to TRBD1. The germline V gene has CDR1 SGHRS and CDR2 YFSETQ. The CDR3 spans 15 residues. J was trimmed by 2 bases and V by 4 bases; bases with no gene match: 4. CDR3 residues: CASSPGTGTYNEQFF. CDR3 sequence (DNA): TGCGCCAGCAGCCCTGGGACAGGGACCTACAATGAGCAGTTCTTC.

This chain's CDR3 is CASSSPTGGLSSYEQYF. The DNA of the CDR3 is TGTGCCAGCAGTTCACCCACAGGGGGCCTTAGCTCCTACGAGCAGTACTTC. This rearrangement joins TRBV28 to TRBJ2-7, with 9 bases fitting TRBD1. V shed 4 bases, J shed 0 bases, and the junction held 10 bases outside the gene matches. CDR1 is MDHEN and CDR2 is SYDVKM in the germline V gene. This CDR3 contains 17 residues.

Here the CDR3 DNA reads TGTGCCAGCAGCCTCCTCGAGGTTAGCAATCAGCCCCAGCATTTT. Translating it yields CASSLLEVSNQPQHF. This sequence joins TRBV7-8 and TRBJ1-5; D gene uncertain. The V gene's germline CDR1 is SGHVS and CDR2 FQNEAQ. This CDR3 is built from 15 residues. The V end was cut by 5 bases, the J end by 0 bases, with 11 bases between.

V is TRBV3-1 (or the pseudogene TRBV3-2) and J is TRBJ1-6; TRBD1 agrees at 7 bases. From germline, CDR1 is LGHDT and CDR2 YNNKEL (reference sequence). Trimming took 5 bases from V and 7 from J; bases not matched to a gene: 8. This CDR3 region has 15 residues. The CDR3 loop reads CASSLTGTENSPLHF. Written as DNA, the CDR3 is TGTGCCAGCAGCTTAACCGGGACAGAGAATTCACCCCTCCACTTT.

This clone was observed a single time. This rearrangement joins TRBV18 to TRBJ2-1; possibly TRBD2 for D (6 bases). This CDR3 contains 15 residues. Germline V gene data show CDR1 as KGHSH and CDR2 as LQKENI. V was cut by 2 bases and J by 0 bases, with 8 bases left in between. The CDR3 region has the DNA TGTGCCAGCTCACCAGGGACTGCCTCCTACAATGAGCAGTTCTTC. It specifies CASSPGTASYNEQFF.

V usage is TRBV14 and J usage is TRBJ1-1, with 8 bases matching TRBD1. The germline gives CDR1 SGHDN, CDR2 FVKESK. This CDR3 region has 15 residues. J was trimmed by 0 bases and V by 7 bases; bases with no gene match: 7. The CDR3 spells CASTSGGRMNTEAFF. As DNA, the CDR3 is TGTGCCAGCACGTCAGGGGGCCGCATGAACACTGAAGCTTTCTTT.

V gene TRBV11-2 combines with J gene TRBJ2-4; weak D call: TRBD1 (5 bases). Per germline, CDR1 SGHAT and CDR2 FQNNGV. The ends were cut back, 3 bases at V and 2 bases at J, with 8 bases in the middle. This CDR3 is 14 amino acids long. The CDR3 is CASSFDSTKNIQYF. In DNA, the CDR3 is TGTGCCAGCAGCTTCGACAGTACCAAAAACATTCAGTACTTC.

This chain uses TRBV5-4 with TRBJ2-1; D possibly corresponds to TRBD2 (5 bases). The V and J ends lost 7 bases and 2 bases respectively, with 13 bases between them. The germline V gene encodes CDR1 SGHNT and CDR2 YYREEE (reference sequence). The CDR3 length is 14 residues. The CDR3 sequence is CASLRGPTYNEQFF. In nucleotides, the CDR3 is TGTGCCAGCCTTCGGGGTCCTACCTACAATGAGCAGTTCTTC.

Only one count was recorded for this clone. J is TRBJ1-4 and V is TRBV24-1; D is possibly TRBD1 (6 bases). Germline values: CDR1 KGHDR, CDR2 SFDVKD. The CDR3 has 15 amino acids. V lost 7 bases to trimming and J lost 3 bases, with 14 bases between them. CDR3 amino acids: CATSPTGGPNEKLFF. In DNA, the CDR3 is TGTGCCACCAGCCCCACTGGGGGCCCTAATGAAAAACTGTTTTTT.

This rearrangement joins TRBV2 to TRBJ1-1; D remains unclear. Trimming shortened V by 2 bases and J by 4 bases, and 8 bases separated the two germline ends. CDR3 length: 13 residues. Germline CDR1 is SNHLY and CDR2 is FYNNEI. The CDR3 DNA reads TGTGCCAGCAGTGAACAGTGGAGCACTGAAGCTTTCTTT. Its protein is CASSEQWSTEAFF.

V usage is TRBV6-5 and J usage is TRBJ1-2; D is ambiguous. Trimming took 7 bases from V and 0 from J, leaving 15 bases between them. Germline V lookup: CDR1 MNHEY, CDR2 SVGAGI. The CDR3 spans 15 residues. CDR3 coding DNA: TGTGCCAGCATACTCGGAGCCCATCCTAACTATGGCTACACCTTC. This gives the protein CASILGAHPNYGYTF.

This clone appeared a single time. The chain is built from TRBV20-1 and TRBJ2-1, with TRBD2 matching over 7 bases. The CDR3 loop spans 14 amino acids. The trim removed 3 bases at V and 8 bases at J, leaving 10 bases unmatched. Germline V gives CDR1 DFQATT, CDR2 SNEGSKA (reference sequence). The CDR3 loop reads CSASPSWRGYEQFF. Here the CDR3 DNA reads TGCAGTGCTAGTCCTTCCTGGCGGGGGTATGAGCAGTTCTTC.

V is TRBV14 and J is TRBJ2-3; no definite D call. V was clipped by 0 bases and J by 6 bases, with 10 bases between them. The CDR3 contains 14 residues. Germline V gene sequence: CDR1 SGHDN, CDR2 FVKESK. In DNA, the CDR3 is TGTGCCAGCAGCCAAGAGCGGCGTGTGGATACGCAGTATTTT. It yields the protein CASSQERRVDTQYF.

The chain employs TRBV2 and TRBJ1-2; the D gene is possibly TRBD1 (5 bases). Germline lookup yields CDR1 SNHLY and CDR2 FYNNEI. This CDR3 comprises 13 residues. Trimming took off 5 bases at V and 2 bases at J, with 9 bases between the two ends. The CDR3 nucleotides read TGTGCCAGCAGTTGGGACTACAACTATGGCTACACCTTC. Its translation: CASSWDYNYGYTF. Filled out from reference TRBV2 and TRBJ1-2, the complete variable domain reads EPEVTQTPSHQVTQMGQEVILRCVPISNHLYFYWYRQILGQKVEFLVSFYNNEISEKSEIFDDQFSVERPDGSNFTLKIRSTKLEDSAMYFCASSWDYNYGYTFGSGTRLTVV.

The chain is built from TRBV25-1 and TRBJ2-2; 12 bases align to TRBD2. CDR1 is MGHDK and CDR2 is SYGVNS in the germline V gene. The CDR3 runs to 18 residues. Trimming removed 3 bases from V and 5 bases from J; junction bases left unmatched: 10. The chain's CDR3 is CASSDPSGGATRTGELFF. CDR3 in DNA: TGTGCCAGCAGTGATCCTAGCGGGGGGGCCACAAGGACCGGGGAGCTGTTTTTT. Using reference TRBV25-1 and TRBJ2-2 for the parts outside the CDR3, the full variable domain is EADIYQTPRYLVIGTGKKITLECSQTMGHDKMYWYQQDPGMELHLIHYSYGVNSTEKGDLSSESTVSRIRTEHFPLTLESARPSHTSQYLCASSDPSGGATRTGELFFGEGSRLTVL.